The 32 T cell receptor beta chains reported below all come from one sample, sequenced in a study of beta chain features in type 1 diabetes (dated by TCRdb to 2016 to 2019). Library construction relied on the immunoSEQ multiplex PCR assay. The entire amount of isolated RNA was reverse transcribed using the High Capacity cDNA Reverse Transcription Kit, so the sequenced TCRB transcripts were expressed ones. TCRdb stores this immuneACCESS table with in-frame sequences only. Part of the clones is absent; in the studies checked, under half of the shortfall reflects unresolved V genes, and no reason is known for the rest. The sample has 620,000 or so clones on record, roughly 15% of them singletons. The leading ten clones occupy about 0.097% of the sample. The sample consisted of naive CD4+ T cells from blood. Per the publication, the cell subset or site label means: true naive CD4+ T cells. Source of these receptors: a man aged 18 to 35 in good health.

The chain couples TRBV9 to TRBJ1-2; D perhaps matches TRBD1 (5 bases). Trimming pared 4 bases from V and 2 bases from J, leaving 12 bases between. The CDR3 is 14 residues long. Germline CDR1 and CDR2: SGDLS and YYNGEE. DNA for the CDR3: TGTGCCAGCAGCCCGAGGGGAGAAAACTATGGCTACACCTTC. Its protein is CASSPRGENYGYTF.

In this sample, this clone turned up a few times. This chain connects TRBV13 to TRBJ1-1; D possibly corresponds to TRBD1 (5 bases). CDR3 length: 15 amino acids. Trimming removed 1 base from V and 3 bases from J, with 12 bases in between. Germline V lookup: CDR1 PRHDT, CDR2 FYEKMQ (reference sequence). CDR3 sequence: CASSLAPGRDTEAFF. CDR3 in DNA: TGTGCCAGCAGCTTAGCCCCAGGGAGAGACACTGAAGCTTTCTTT.

This clone was picked up a small number of times. The genes are TRBV28 and TRBJ2-7; D is perhaps TRBD2 (5 bases). The V gene's germline CDR1 is MDHEN and CDR2 SYDVKM. V was pared by 9 bases and J by 6 bases, with 15 bases between. This CDR3 has 12 residues. CDR3 bases: TGTGCCAGTGGAGGACGGGAAGGCGAGCAGTACTTC. Its protein product is CASGGREGEQYF.

This chain joins TRBV9 and TRBJ2-7; 10 bases fit TRBD2. CDR1 and CDR2 from the germline V gene are SGDLS and YYNGEE. The CDR3 loop spans 15 amino acids. V lost 4 bases and J lost 3; bases outside the gene matches: 7. Here the CDR3 reads CASSPSGRANYEQYF. The CDR3 DNA follows: TGTGCCAGCAGCCCAAGCGGGAGGGCCAACTACGAGCAGTACTTC.

The gene calls are TRBV6-6 and TRBJ1-3; no firm D call. The CDR3 sequence is 15 residues long. Trimming took 4 bases from V and 4 from J, leaving 14 bases between them. The germline V gene has CDR1 MNHNY and CDR2 SVGAGI (reference sequence). The CDR3 spells CASSSLGVSGNTIYF. CDR3 bases: TGTGCCAGCAGTTCGCTGGGAGTATCGGGAAACACCATATATTTT.

The rearrangement uses TRBV30 and TRBJ1-1; tentative D call: TRBD1 (6 bases). V was trimmed by 6 bases and J by 0 bases, leaving 11 bases between them. The CDR3 covers 13 residues. Germline CDR1 GTSNPN, CDR2 SVGIG (reference sequence). This CDR3 is CACNRDLNTEAFF. Written as DNA, the CDR3 is TGTGCCTGCAACAGGGATTTGAACACTGAAGCTTTCTTT.

The chain has TRBV10-3 and TRBJ1-5; D is unclear. Trimming removed 0 bases from V and 3 bases from J, with 9 bases in between. The CDR3 has 15 residues. Germline CDR1 and CDR2: ENHRY and SYGVKD. CDR3 sequence (DNA): TGTGCCATCAGTGAGTCTGACACCCACAATCAGCCCCAGCATTTT. Translated: CAISESDTHNQPQHF.

This clone occurred a few times. This chain connects TRBV7-2 to TRBJ1-6; 8 bases map to TRBD1. This CDR3 spans 18 amino acids. CDR1 is SGHTA, CDR2 FQGNSA, per germline. V lost 1 base to trimming and J lost 1 base; unmatched junction nucleotides: 6. The CDR3: CASSLVQGARSYNSPLHF. The CDR3 coding sequence is TGTGCCAGCAGCTTAGTCCAGGGGGCGCGTTCCTATAATTCACCCCTCCACTTT.

This chain connects TRBV7-2 to TRBJ2-5, with 16 bases identical to TRBD2. CDR1 is SGHTA, CDR2 FQGNSA, per germline. Trimming took 1 base from V and 2 from J; bases not matched to a gene: 7. The CDR3 runs to 19 residues. CDR3 protein: CASSLEGTSGRVRQETQYF. The CDR3 DNA sequence: TGTGCCAGCAGCTTAGAGGGGACTAGCGGGAGGGTCAGGCAAGAGACCCAGTACTTC.

Only a few counts were recorded for this clone. This sequence joins TRBV27 and TRBJ2-1, with TRBD1 matching 7 bases. Looked up from germline, CDR1 is MNHEY and CDR2 is SMNVEV (reference sequence). The CDR3 runs to 16 residues. Trimming took 3 bases from V and 0 from J; bases not matched to a gene: 5. The CDR3 DNA is TGTGCCAGCAGTTTCCCGACAGGGAGCTCCTACAATGAGCAGTTCTTC. Protein product: CASSFPTGSSYNEQFF.

The chain employs TRBV18 and TRBJ1-6; the D is unclear. V was cut by 5 bases and J by 3 bases, with 8 bases left in between. CDR3 size: 14 residues. Germline V gives CDR1 KGHSH, CDR2 LQKENI. The CDR3, as DNA: TGTGCCAGCTCATCCGGGGTCTATAATTCACCCCTCCACTTT. Encoded protein: CASSSGVYNSPLHF.

V usage is TRBV9 and J usage is TRBJ2-2; D is unclear. V lost 0 bases and J 0 bases, leaving 6 bases between the germline ends. The CDR3 sequence is 15 residues long. The germline V gene encodes CDR1 SGDLS and CDR2 YYNGEE. CDR3 DNA sequence: TGTGCCAGCAGCGTAGTGCCCACGAACACCGGGGAGCTGTTTTTT. This sequence encodes CASSVVPTNTGELFF.

This chain connects TRBV28 to TRBJ2-5; D ambiguous. The CDR3 length is 13 residues. V was cut by 7 bases and J by 1 base, with 10 bases left in between. Germline assignment: CDR1 MDHEN and CDR2 SYDVKM. The chain's CDR3 is CASTSNSQETQYF. The CDR3 DNA reads as TGTGCCAGCACCTCTAATAGCCAAGAGACCCAGTACTTC.

The table lists this clone with a few counts. The chain combines TRBV28 with TRBJ1-2; D might be TRBD1 (5 bases). V was pared by 2 bases and J by 8 bases, with 9 bases between. CDR1 is MDHEN and CDR2 is SYDVKM in the germline V gene. There are 12 residues in the CDR3. The CDR3 spells CASSLAGKGYTF. The CDR3 bases are TGTGCCAGCAGTTTAGCAGGGAAAGGCTACACCTTC.

This clone turned up a few times. The V and J genes are TRBV18 and TRBJ2-3, with 8 bases matching TRBD1. This CDR3 comprises 15 residues. V dropped 3 bases and J dropped 4; count of bases not matched to a gene: 6. Per germline, CDR1 KGHSH and CDR2 LQKENI. The CDR3 nucleotides read TGTGCCAGCTCACCTGACAGGGGACCGGCAGATACGCAGTATTTT. It specifies CASSPDRGPADTQYF. The full variable domain, completed using reference TRBV18 and TRBJ2-3, is NAGVMQNPRHLVRRRGQEARLRCSPMKGHSHVYWYRQLPEEGLKFMVYLQKENIIDESGMPKERFSAEFPKEGPSILRIQQVVRGDSAAYFCASSPDRGPADTQYFGPGTRLTVL.

This clone was observed a single time. The rearrangement uses TRBV2 and TRBJ1-1; 7 nucleotides align to TRBD1. CDR1 is SNHLY, CDR2 FYNNEI, per germline. The CDR3 runs 14 residues. J lost 4 bases, V lost 3 bases, and 5 bases had no gene match. CDR3 nucleotides: TGTGCCAGCAGTGACAGGGGGTGGCTCACTGAAGCTTTCTTT. Residues: CASSDRGWLTEAFF.

This sequence joins TRBV7-3 and TRBJ2-3; TRBD2 is a possible D gene (5 bases). Trimming shortened V by 5 bases and J by 4 bases, and 13 bases separated the two germline ends. The germline gives CDR1 SGHTA, CDR2 FQGTGA. This CDR3 comprises 14 residues. The CDR3 loop is CASSPTSGSDTQYF. The CDR3, as DNA: TGTGCCAGCAGCCCAACTAGTGGATCAGATACGCAGTATTTT.

This clone showed up just a few times. This chain connects TRBV10-3 to TRBJ1-1; maybe TRBD1 (5 bases). The germline V and J ends were trimmed by 7 bases and 0 bases, with 12 bases remaining between them. The CDR3 has 14 residues. CDR1 and CDR2 from the germline V gene are ENHRY and SYGVKD. The CDR3, as DNA: TGTGCCATCACAACCGGGGCGATGAACACTGAAGCTTTCTTT. Protein: CAITTGAMNTEAFF.

There are a few counts of this clone. V gene TRBV29-1 combines with J gene TRBJ1-1; a weak D match, TRBD1 (5 bases). The CDR3 is 14 residues long. With 6 bases removed from V and 0 bases from J, the gap between germline ends came to 14 bases. Per germline, CDR1 SQVTM and CDR2 ANQGSEA. CDR3 sequence: CSVDRDSMNTEAFF. Here the CDR3 DNA reads TGCAGCGTCGATAGGGACTCGATGAACACTGAAGCTTTCTTT.

The chain links TRBV7-2 to TRBJ2-3; weak D call: TRBD2 (6 bases). Germline-derived CDR1 and CDR2 are SGHTA and FQGNSA. Trimming shortened V by 5 bases and J by 0 bases, and 12 bases separated the two germline ends. The CDR3 is made up of 15 amino acids. For the CDR3, the DNA is TGTGCCAGCAGCCCGGGACTCTCGAGCACAGATACGCAGTATTTT. Its protein is CASSPGLSSTDTQYF.

Here the CDR3 DNA reads TGTGCCAGCAGCCCTTCCGGGACTATTGCCAAAAACATTCAGTACTTC. It encodes CASSPSGTIAKNIQYF. V gene TRBV7-2 combines with J gene TRBJ2-4, with TRBD2 matching over 7 bases. Germline V gene lookup returns CDR1 SGHTA and CDR2 FQGNSA. J lost 1 base, V lost 5 bases, and 8 bases had no gene match. CDR3 size: 16 residues.

This sequence joins TRBV4-3 and TRBJ1-1; possibly TRBD1 for D (6 bases). V was cut by 0 bases and J by 4 bases, with 12 bases left in between. The CDR3 has 15 residues. The germline V gene encodes CDR1 LGHNA and CDR2 YSLEER. The CDR3 nucleotides are TGCGCCAGCAGCCAAGATTTGCCAGGGGTCACTGAAGCTTTCTTT. This gives the protein CASSQDLPGVTEAFF.

This rearrangement joins TRBV10-2 to TRBJ2-5; TRBD1 aligns across 9 bases. J gave up 4 bases and V 3 bases, and 9 bases lay outside the gene matches. This CDR3 comprises 16 residues. Germline V CDR1 and CDR2: WSHSY, SAAADI. CDR3 DNA sequence: TGCGCCAGCAGTGACCCTCGGGACAGGGTATTAGAGACCCAGTACTTC. It is translated as CASSDPRDRVLETQYF.

This clone was counted only a few times. The rearrangement links TRBV2 to TRBJ1-2; possible D gene TRBD1, 5 bases. The CDR3 sequence is 12 residues long. Deletions cut 2 bases from V and 4 bases from J, with 5 bases between. CDR1 SNHLY and CDR2 FYNNEI come from the germline V gene. CDR3 loop: CASSEQGYGYTF. The CDR3, as DNA: TGTGCCAGCAGTGAACAGGGCTATGGCTACACCTTC. The entire variable domain, with the rest obtained from reference TRBV2 and TRBJ1-2, is as follows: EPEVTQTPSHQVTQMGQEVILRCVPISNHLYFYWYRQILGQKVEFLVSFYNNEISEKSEIFDDQFSVERPDGSNFTLKIRSTKLEDSAMYFCASSEQGYGYTFGSGTRLTVV.

The J gene is TRBJ2-3, the V gene TRBV7-2; no clear D. V gave up 5 bases and J gave up 2 bases, with 20 bases separating them. Looked up from germline, CDR1 is SGHTA and CDR2 is FQGNSA. The CDR3 is 17 residues long. CDR3 residues: CASSTLPGRPLTDTQYF. The CDR3 coding sequence is TGTGCCAGCAGCACATTACCGGGCCGACCGCTCACAGATACGCAGTATTTT. The entire variable domain, with the rest obtained from reference TRBV7-2 and TRBJ2-3, is as follows: GAGVSQSPSNKVTEKGKDVELRCDPISGHTALYWYRQSLGQGLEFLIYFQGNSAPDKSGLPSDRFSAERTGGSVSTLTIQRTQQEDSAVYLCASSTLPGRPLTDTQYFGPGTRLTVL.

V is TRBV7-8 and J is TRBJ1-1; the match to TRBD1 covers 7 bases. The CDR3 sequence is 15 residues long. The V and J ends lost 4 bases and 0 bases, in that order; junction bases with no gene match: 5. CDR1 is SGHVS and CDR2 is FQNEAQ in the germline V gene. CDR3 residues: CASSSGQTMNTEAFF. The CDR3 nucleotides read TGTGCCAGCAGCTCGGGACAGACCATGAACACTGAAGCTTTCTTT.

The rearrangement links TRBV18 to TRBJ1-2; 8 nucleotides match TRBD1. The germline V gene has CDR1 KGHSH and CDR2 LQKENI. This CDR3 contains 14 residues. The trim removed 5 bases at V and 2 bases at J, leaving 4 bases unmatched. CDR3 residues: CASSSGQANYGYTF. CDR3 nucleotide sequence: TGTGCCAGCTCATCGGGACAGGCCAACTATGGCTACACCTTC.

This clone was counted between two and nine times. The chain couples TRBV6-6 to TRBJ1-2, with 9 nucleotides matching TRBD1. The germline V gene encodes CDR1 MNHNY and CDR2 SVGAGI (reference sequence). The CDR3 consists of 14 residues. Germline trimming cut 5 bases from V and 4 bases from J; bases unmatched to any gene: 5. CDR3 residues: CASSAGQGSYGYTF. For the CDR3, the DNA is TGTGCCAGCAGTGCGGGACAGGGCAGCTATGGCTACACCTTC.

This clone was seen more than once but under ten times. J is TRBJ2-7 and V is TRBV7-9; either TRBD1 or TRBD2 may fit D (6 bases each). CDR3 length equals 15 residues. V lost 1 base and J lost 9, with 19 bases in between. Germline V CDR1 and CDR2: SEHNR, FQNEAQ (reference sequence). This CDR3 is CASSLEGRGGERQYF. The CDR3 nucleotides read TGTGCCAGCAGCTTAGAAGGCAGGGGAGGAGAACGGCAGTACTTC.

The chain combines TRBV5-1 with TRBJ2-7; 8 nucleotides agree with TRBD1. The CDR3 is 19 amino acids. Germline V gene sequence: CDR1 SGHRS, CDR2 YFSETQ. The V and J ends lost 6 bases and 5 bases, in that order; junction bases with no gene match: 25. CDR3 amino acids: CASMPGYQGALTSAHEQYF. The CDR3 DNA reads TGCGCCAGCATGCCCGGATATCAGGGGGCCCTTACCTCAGCTCACGAGCAGTACTTC.

Only a few counts were recorded for this clone. V usage is TRBV14 and J usage is TRBJ1-1; no clear D gene. This CDR3 spans 14 amino acids. The V and J ends lost 4 bases and 3 bases respectively, with 12 bases between them. Germline values: CDR1 SGHDN, CDR2 FVKESK. The CDR3 nucleotides read TGTGCCAGCAGCCCCAGTAATCGCTACACTGAAGCTTTCTTT. Translation gives CASSPSNRYTEAFF.

The CDR3 is CSVKGTLTNTDTQYF. The CDR3 DNA reads TGCAGCGTTAAAGGGACACTGACCAACACAGATACGCAGTATTTT. This chain joins TRBV29-1 and TRBJ2-3; D might be TRBD1 (6 bases). V lost 5 bases to trimming and J lost 2 bases, with 17 bases between them. The CDR3 length is 15 residues. From germline, CDR1 is SQVTM and CDR2 ANQGSEA.